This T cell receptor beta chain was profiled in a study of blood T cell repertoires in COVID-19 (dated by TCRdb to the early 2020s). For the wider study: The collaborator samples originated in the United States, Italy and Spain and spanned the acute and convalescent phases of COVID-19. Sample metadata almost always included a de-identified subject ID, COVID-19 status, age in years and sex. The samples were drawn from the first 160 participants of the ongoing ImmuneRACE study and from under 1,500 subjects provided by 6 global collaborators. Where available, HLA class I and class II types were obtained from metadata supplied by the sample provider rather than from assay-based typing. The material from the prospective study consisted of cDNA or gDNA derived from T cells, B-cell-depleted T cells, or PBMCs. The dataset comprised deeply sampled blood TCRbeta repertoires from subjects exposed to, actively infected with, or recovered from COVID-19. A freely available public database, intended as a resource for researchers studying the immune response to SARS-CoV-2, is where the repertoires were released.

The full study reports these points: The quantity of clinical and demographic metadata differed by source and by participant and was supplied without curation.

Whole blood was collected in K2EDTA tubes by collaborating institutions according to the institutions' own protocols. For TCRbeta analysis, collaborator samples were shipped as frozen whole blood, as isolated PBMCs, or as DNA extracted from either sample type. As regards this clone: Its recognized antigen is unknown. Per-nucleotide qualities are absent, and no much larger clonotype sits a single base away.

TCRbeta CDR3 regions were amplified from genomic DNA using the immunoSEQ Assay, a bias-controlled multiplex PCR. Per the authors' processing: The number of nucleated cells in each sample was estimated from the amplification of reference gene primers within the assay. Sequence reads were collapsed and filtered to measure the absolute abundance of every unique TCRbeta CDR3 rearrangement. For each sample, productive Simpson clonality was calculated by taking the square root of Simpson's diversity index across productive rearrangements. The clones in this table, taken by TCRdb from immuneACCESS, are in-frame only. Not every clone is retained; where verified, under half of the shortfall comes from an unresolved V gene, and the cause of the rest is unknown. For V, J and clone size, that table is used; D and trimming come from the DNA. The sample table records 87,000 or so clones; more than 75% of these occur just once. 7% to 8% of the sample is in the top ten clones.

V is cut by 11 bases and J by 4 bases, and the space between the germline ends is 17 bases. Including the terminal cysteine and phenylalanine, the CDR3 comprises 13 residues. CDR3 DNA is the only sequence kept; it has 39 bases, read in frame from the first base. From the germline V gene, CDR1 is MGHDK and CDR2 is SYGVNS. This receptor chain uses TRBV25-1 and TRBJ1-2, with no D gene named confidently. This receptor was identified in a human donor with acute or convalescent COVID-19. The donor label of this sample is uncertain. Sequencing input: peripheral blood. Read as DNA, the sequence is TGTGCCGGGCTACGTCGACCTTTCTATGGCTACACCTTC. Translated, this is CAGLRRPFYGYTF.